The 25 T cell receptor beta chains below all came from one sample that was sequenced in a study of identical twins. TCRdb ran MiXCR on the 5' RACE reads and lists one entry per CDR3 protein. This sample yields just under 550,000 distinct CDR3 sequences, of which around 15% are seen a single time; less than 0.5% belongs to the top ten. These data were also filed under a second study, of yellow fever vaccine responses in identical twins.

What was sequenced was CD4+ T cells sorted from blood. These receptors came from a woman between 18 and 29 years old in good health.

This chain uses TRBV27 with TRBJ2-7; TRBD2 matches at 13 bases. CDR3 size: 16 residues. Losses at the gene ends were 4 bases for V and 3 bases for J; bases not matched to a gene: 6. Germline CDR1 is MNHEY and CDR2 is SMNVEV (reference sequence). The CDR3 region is CASSSRTSGRIYEQYF. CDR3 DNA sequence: TGTGCCAGCAGTTCCCGGACTAGCGGGAGAATCTACGAGCAGTACTTC.

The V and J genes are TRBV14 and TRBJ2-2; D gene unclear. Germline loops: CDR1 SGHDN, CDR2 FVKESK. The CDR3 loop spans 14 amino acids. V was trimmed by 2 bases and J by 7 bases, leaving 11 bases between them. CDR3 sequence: CASSQSLSNGELFF. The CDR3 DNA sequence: TGTGCCAGCAGCCAAAGCCTTAGTAACGGGGAGCTGTTTTTT. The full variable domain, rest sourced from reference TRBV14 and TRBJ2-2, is EAGVTQFPSHSVIEKGQTVTLRCDPISGHDNLYWYRRVMGKEIKFLLHFVKESKQDESGMPNNRFLAERTGGTYSTLKVQPAELEDSGVYFCASSQSLSNGELFFGEGSRLTVL.

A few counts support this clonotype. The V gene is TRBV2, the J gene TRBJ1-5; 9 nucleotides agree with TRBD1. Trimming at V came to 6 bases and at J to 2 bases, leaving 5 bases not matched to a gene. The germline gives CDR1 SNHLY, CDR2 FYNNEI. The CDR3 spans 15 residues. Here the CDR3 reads CASSGQGWGNQPQHF. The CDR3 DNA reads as TGTGCCAGCAGCGGACAGGGGTGGGGCAATCAGCCCCAGCATTTT. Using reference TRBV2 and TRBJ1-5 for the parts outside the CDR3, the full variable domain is EPEVTQTPSHQVTQMGQEVILRCVPISNHLYFYWYRQILGQKVEFLVSFYNNEISEKSEIFDDQFSVERPDGSNFTLKIRSTKLEDSAMYFCASSGQGWGNQPQHFGDGTRLSIL.

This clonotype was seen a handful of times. The CDR3 DNA sequence: TGTGCCAGCAGGTCGACAGGGGTCGGCTACACAGATACGCAGTATTTT. Amino acid sequence: CASRSTGVGYTDTQYF. This chain connects TRBV12-3 or TRBV12-4 to TRBJ2-3, with 8 bases matching TRBD1. CDR3 length: 16 amino acids. V trimming: 6 bases; J trimming: 2 bases; junction bases outside the gene matches: 10.

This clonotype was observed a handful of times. The DNA for the CDR3 is TGTGCCAGCAGCTTAAATTACCTCTCTGGAAACACCATATATTTT. Its translation is CASSLNYLSGNTIYF. The chain couples TRBV11-2 to TRBJ1-3; D is unclear. The germline gives CDR1 SGHAT, CDR2 FQNNGV. V was shortened by 2 bases and J by 0 bases, with 8 bases between the two germline ends. The CDR3 spans 15 residues. The full variable domain, completed using reference TRBV11-2 and TRBJ1-3, is EAGVAQSPRYKIIEKRQSVAFWCNPISGHATLYWYQQILGQGPKLLIQFQNNGVVDDSQLPKDRFSAERLKGVDSTLKIQPAKLEDSAVYLCASSLNYLSGNTIYFGEGSWLTVV.

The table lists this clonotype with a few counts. CDR3 coding DNA: TGTGCCAGCAGTACCTTAGACTACAATGAGCAGTTCTTC. Amino acid sequence: CASSTLDYNEQFF. V and J are TRBV2 and TRBJ2-1; D unclear. CDR3 length: 13 amino acids. Between the trimmed V and J ends, which lost 5 bases and 3 bases, there was a span of 8 bases. In germline, CDR1 is SNHLY, CDR2 FYNNEI.

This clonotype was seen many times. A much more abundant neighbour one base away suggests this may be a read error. This CDR3 reads CASSLEQNTEAFF. CDR3 DNA sequence: TGCGCCAGCAGCTTGGAGCAGAACACTGAAGCTTTCTTT. The chain couples TRBV5-1 to TRBJ1-1; D is unclear. The CDR3 extends over 13 amino acids. Germline values: CDR1 SGHRS, CDR2 YFSETQ. The V and J ends lost 0 bases and 1 base respectively, with 4 bases between them.

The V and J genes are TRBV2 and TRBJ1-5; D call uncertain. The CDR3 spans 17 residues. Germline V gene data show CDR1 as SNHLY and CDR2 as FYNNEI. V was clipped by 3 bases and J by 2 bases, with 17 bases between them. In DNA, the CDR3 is TGTGCCAGCAGTGAGGGTGGGATAACAACGGGCAATCAGCCCCAGCATTTT. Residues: CASSEGGITTGNQPQHF.

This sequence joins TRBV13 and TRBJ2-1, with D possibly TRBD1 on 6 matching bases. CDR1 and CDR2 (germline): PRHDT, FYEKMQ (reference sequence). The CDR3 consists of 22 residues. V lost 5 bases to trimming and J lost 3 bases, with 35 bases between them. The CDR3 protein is CASSGESKTRTAGPGNYNEQFF. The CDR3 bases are TGTGCCAGCAGCGGCGAATCCAAAACCCGGACAGCCGGTCCGGGTAACTACAATGAGCAGTTCTTC.

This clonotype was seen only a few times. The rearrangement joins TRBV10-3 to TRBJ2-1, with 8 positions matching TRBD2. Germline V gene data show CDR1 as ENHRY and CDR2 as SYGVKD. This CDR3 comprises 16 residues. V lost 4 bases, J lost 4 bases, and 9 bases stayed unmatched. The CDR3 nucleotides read TGTGCCATCAGTGGGAACGTGGTAGCGGGGTACAATGAGCAGTTCTTC. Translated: CAISGNVVAGYNEQFF.

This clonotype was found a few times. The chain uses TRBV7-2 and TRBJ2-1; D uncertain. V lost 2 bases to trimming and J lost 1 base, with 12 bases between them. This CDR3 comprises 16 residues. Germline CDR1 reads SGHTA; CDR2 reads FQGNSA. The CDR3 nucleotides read TGTGCCAGCAGCTTATCCCAGAGGTCGTCCTACAATGAGCAGTTCTTC. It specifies CASSLSQRSSYNEQFF.

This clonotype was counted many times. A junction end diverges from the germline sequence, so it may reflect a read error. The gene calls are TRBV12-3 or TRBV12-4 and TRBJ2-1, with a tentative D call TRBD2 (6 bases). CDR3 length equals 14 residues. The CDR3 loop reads CASSLAGSYNEQFF. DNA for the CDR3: TGCGCCAGCAGCTTGGCGGGGTCCTACAATGAGCAGTTCTTC.

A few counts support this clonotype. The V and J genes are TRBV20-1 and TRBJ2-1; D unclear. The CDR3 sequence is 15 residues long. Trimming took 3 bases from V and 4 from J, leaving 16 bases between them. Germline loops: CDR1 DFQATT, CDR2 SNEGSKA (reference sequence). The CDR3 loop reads CSARVRDLFYNEQFF. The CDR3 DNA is TGCAGTGCTAGGGTGCGCGACCTATTTTACAATGAGCAGTTCTTC.

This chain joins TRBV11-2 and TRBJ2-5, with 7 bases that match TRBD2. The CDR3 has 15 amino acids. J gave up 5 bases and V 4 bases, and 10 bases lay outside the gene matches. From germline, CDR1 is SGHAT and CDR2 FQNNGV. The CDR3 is CASSSTVAGVETQYF. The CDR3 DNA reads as TGTGCCAGCAGCTCAACCGTGGCGGGGGTGGAGACCCAGTACTTC.

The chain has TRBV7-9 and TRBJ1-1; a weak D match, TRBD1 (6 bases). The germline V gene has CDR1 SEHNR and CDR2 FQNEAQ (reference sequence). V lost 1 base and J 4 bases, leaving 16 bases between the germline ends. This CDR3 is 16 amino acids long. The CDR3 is CASSLVPGEGGTEAFF. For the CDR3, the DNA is TGTGCCAGCAGCTTAGTTCCAGGCGAAGGGGGCACTGAAGCTTTCTTT.

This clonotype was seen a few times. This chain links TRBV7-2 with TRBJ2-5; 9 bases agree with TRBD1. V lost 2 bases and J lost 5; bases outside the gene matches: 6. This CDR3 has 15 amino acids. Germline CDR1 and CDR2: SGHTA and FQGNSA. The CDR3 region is CASSLLGQGRETQYF. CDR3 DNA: TGTGCCAGCAGCTTATTGGGACAGGGACGTGAGACCCAGTACTTC.

The CDR3 sequence: CSVEDPTGLKLFF. The CDR3 DNA sequence: TGCAGCGTTGAAGATCCAACGGGCTTAAAACTGTTTTTT. The gene calls are TRBV29-1 and TRBJ1-4; D is uncertain. There are 13 residues in the CDR3. Trimming pared 0 bases from V and 10 bases from J, leaving 12 bases between. Germline CDR1 and CDR2: SQVTM and ANQGSEA.

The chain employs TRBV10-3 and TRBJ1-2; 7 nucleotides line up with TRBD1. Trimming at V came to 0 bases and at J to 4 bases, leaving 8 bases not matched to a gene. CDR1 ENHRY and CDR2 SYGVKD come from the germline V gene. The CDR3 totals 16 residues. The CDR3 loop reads CAISESAGQTTYGYTF. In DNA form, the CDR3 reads TGTGCCATCAGTGAGTCGGCGGGACAGACAACCTATGGCTACACCTTC.

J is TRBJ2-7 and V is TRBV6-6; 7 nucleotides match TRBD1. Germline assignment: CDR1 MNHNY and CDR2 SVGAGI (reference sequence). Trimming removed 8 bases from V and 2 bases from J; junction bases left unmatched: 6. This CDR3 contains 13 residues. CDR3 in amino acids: CASGDSSPYEQYF. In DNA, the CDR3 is TGTGCCAGCGGGGACAGTTCCCCCTACGAGCAGTACTTC.

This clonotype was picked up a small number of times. The CDR3 nucleotides read TGCAGTGCAAACTCCGGGACAGCAGGTTACGAGCAGTACGTC. This encodes CSANSGTAGYEQYV. The chain couples TRBV20-1 to TRBJ2-7, with 7 nucleotides matching TRBD1. Germline CDR1 and CDR2: DFQATT and SNEGSKA (reference sequence). V lost 6 bases and J lost 4; bases outside the gene matches: 12. The CDR3 is made up of 14 amino acids.

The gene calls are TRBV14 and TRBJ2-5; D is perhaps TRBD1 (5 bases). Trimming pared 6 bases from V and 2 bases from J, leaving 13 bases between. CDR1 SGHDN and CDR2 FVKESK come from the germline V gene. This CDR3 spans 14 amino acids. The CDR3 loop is CASSSRETQETQYF. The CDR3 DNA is TGTGCCAGCAGTTCCAGGGAAACTCAAGAGACCCAGTACTTC.

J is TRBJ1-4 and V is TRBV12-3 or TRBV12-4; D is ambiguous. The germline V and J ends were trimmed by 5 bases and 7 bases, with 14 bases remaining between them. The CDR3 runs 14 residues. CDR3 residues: CASSQYGLGEKLFF. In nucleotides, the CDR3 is TGTGCCAGCAGTCAGTATGGCCTGGGTGAAAAACTGTTTTTT.

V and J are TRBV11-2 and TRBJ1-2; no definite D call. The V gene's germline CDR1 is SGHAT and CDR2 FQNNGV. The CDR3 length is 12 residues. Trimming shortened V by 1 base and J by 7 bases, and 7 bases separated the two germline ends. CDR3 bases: TGTGCCAGCAGCTTAGTGGGGAGTGGCTACACCTTC. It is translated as CASSLVGSGYTF.

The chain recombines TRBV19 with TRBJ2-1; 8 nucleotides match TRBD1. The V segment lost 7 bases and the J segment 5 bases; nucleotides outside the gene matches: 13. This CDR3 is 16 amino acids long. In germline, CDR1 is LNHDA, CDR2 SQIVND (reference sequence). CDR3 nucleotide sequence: TGTGCCAGTACTCGATCCTCCAGGGGGCTTAACAATGAGCAGTTCTTC. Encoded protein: CASTRSSRGLNNEQFF.

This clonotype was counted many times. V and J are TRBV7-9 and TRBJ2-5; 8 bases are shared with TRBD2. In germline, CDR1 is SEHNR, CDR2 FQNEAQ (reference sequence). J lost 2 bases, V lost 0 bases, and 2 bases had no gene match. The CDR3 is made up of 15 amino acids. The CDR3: CASSLALAVQETQYF. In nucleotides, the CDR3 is TGTGCCAGCAGCTTAGCACTAGCGGTGCAAGAGACCCAGTACTTC.